This T cell receptor beta chain was recorded in a study of blood T cell repertoires in COVID-19. The CDR3 is 17 amino acids. Participants reported their clinical history, and cohort assignment relied on those reports. The repertoire was sequenced with immunoSEQ multiplex PCR; TCRdb's copy has only in-frame clones and lacks some. The sample contains 400,000 to 500,000 clones, around nine tenths of which appear only once. Material for sequencing was PBMCs or T cells enriched from blood (not recorded which). This TCR came from a woman aged 18-29 years who had been exposed to COVID-19. The rearrangement links TRBV21-1 to TRBJ2-3; the table's TRBD2 call for D was not verified on the DNA. TRBV21-1 is classified as a pseudogene. The CDR3 here is CASSKALLGLDTDTQYF. CDR3 sequence (DNA): TGTGCCAGCAGCAAAGCTCTACTAGGCCTCGACACAGATACGCAGTATTTT.